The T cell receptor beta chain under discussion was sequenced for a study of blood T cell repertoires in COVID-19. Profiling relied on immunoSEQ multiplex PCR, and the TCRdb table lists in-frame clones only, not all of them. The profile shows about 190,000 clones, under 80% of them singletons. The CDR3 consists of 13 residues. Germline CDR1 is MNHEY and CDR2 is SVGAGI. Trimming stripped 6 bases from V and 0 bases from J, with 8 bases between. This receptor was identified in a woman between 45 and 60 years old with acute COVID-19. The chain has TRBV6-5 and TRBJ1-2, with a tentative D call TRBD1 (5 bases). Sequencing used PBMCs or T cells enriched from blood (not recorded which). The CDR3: CASSRGSNYGYTF. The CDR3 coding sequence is TGTGCCAGCAGCCGGGGGTCTAACTATGGCTACACCTTC.